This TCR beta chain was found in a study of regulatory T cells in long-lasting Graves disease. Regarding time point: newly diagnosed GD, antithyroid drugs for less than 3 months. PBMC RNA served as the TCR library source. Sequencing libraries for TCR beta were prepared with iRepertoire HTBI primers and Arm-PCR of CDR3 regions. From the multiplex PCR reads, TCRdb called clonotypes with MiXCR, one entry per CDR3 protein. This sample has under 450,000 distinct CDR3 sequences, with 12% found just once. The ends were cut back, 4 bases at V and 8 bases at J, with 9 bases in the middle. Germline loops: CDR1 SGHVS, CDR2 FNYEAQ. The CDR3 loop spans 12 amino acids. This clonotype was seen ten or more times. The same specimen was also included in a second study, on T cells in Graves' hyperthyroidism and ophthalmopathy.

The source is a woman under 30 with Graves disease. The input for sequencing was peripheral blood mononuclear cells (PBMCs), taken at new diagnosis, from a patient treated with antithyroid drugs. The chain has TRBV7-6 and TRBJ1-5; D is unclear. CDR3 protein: CASSSAYEPQHF. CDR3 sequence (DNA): TGTGCCAGCAGCTCAGCATACGAGCCCCAGCATTTT. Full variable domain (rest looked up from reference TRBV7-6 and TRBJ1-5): GAGVSQSPRYKVTKRGQDVALRCDPISGHVSLYWYRQALGQGPEFLTYFNYEAQQDKSGLPNDRFSAERPEGSISTLTIQRTEQRDSAMYRCASSSAYEPQHFGDGTRLSIL.